These 17 T cell receptor beta chains originate from one sample sequenced in a study of T cells in Graves' hyperthyroidism and ophthalmopathy. TCR beta CDR3 region amplification was performed from RNA transcripts. First-round RT-PCR targeting the TCR CDR3 was performed with the HTBI primer set. In TCRdb, the multiplex PCR reads were re-called with MiXCR into one record per CDR3 protein. The sample has approximately 380,000 distinct CDR3 sequences, over 13% seen once; the top ten hold under 30%. Sequencing used blood. The receptors here all came from a man aged 50 to 59 with Graves' ophthalmopathy.

This clonotype was detected many times. In DNA form, the CDR3 reads TGTGCCAGCAGCTTAGATAGCGGGAACTACAATGAGCAGTTCTTC. Translating it yields CASSLDSGNYNEQFF. The chain joins TRBV7-2 to TRBJ2-1; 8 nucleotides align to TRBD2. The V gene's germline CDR1 is SGHTA and CDR2 FQGNSA. Trimming removed 1 base from V and 3 bases from J; junction bases left unmatched: 2. The CDR3 consists of 15 residues.

A word on this clonotype: A read error may explain this, as a much larger clone is one base away. J is TRBJ2-1 and V is TRBV20-1; D uncertain. The J call may be in error: the DNA end matches TRBJ2-7 better. The CDR3 is 13 residues long. Germline values: CDR1 DFQATT, CDR2 SNEGSKA (reference sequence). The CDR3 DNA sequence: TGCAGTGCTAGTCACGGCTCCTACAATGAGCAGTACTTC. Amino acids: CSASHGSYNEQYF.

The J gene is TRBJ1-6, the V gene TRBV5-1; D perhaps matches TRBD1 (6 bases). There are 15 residues in the CDR3. V gave up 3 bases and J gave up 10 bases, with 17 bases separating them. Germline CDR1 SGHRS, CDR2 YFSETQ. The CDR3 here is CASSSTGSVGSPLHF. CDR3 sequence (DNA): TGCGCCAGCAGCTCGACAGGATCGGTGGGCTCACCCCTCCACTTT.

The genes are TRBV6-1 and TRBJ1-1, with D perhaps matching TRBD1 (5 bases). Germline V lookup: CDR1 MNHNS, CDR2 SASEGT. The CDR3 covers 12 residues. V was shortened by 11 bases and J by 0 bases, with 10 bases between the two germline ends. The DNA for the CDR3 is TGTGCCGCCGGGACGGTGAACACTGAAGCTTTCTTT. This gives the protein CAAGTVNTEAFF.

V is TRBV6-1 and J is TRBJ1-1; maybe TRBD1 (6 bases). Trimming took off 7 bases at V and 1 base at J, with 16 bases between the two ends. Germline-derived CDR1 and CDR2 are MNHNS and SASEGT. The CDR3 runs to 15 residues. CDR3 DNA sequence: TGTGCCAGCACGCTGAATGGGGGCGCGAACACTGAAGCTTTCTTT. Amino acids: CASTLNGGANTEAFF.

The chain recombines TRBV6-1 with TRBJ2-1, with D possibly TRBD1 on 5 matching bases. Germline CDR1 is MNHNS and CDR2 is SASEGT. V was shortened by 6 bases and J by 5 bases, with 8 bases between the two germline ends. This CDR3 is 12 amino acids long. The CDR3 loop is CASSETDNEQFF. CDR3 nucleotides: TGTGCCAGCAGCGAGACAGACAATGAGCAGTTCTTC.

The chain is built from TRBV9 and TRBJ1-6, with 10 bases lining up with TRBD1. The V gene's germline CDR1 is SGDLS and CDR2 YYNGEE. This CDR3 contains 15 residues. V lost 4 bases to trimming and J lost 9 bases; unmatched junction nucleotides: 7. CDR3 coding DNA: TGTGCCAGCAGCTCTATGGGACAGGGGCCTTCACCCCTCCACTTT. Translation: CASSSMGQGPSPLHF.

This clonotype was seen at least ten times. The rearrangement links TRBV24-1 to TRBJ2-1; 10 bases match TRBD1. J lost 0 bases, V lost 3 bases, and 7 bases had no gene match. This CDR3 has 18 amino acids. The V gene's germline CDR1 is KGHDR and CDR2 SFDVKD. CDR3: CATSDAGRTGGSYNEQFF. CDR3 DNA sequence: TGTGCCACCAGTGATGCAGGACGGACAGGGGGCTCCTACAATGAGCAGTTCTTC.

This clonotype was detected ten times or more. The V call is TRBV27, the J call TRBJ1-1, with D perhaps TRBD1 (5 bases). The CDR3 is 15 residues long. V was trimmed by 4 bases and J by 4 bases, leaving 16 bases between them. The germline CDR1 and CDR2 sequences are MNHEY and SMNVEV (reference sequence). CDR3 sequence: CASSSPTVWGTEAFF. The CDR3 region has the DNA TGTGCCAGCAGTTCCCCGACAGTTTGGGGCACTGAAGCTTTCTTT.

This clonotype was counted ten times or more. This chain joins TRBV5-1 and TRBJ2-2; D may be TRBD1 (6 bases). From germline, CDR1 is SGHRS and CDR2 YFSETQ. This CDR3 comprises 16 residues. The V gene lost 0 bases and the J gene lost 3 bases, with 12 bases spanning the gap. Here the CDR3 reads CASSLEGTPYTGELFF. For the CDR3, the DNA is TGCGCCAGCAGCTTGGAGGGGACACCTTACACCGGGGAGCTGTTTTTT.

This clonotype occurred a few times. The chain uses TRBV29-1 and TRBJ2-7, with 7 bases matching TRBD2. Germline CDR1 SQVTM, CDR2 ANQGSEA. CDR3 length equals 14 residues. The V and J ends lost 1 base and 6 bases, in that order; junction bases with no gene match: 9. CDR3 nucleotide sequence: TGCAGCGTTGAAGGGGACTACCGATCTCGCGAGCAGTACTTC. Translating gives CSVEGDYRSREQYF.

This clonotype was found a few times. CDR3 residues: CASSRDSINEKLFF. The CDR3 DNA follows: TGTGCCAGCAGCCGGGACAGCATTAATGAAAAACTGTTTTTT. This chain connects TRBV7-9 to TRBJ1-4; 7 bases match TRBD1. Per germline, CDR1 SEHNR and CDR2 FQNEAQ (reference sequence). Trimming cost V 5 bases and J 4 bases; bases outside gene matches: 4. The CDR3 consists of 14 residues.

The chain combines TRBV11-2 with TRBJ2-2; D gene unclear. Trimming cost V 7 bases and J 6 bases, with 9 bases left between them. CDR3 length: 12 residues. Germline CDR1 is SGHAT and CDR2 is FQNNGV. The CDR3 is CASNKRSGELFF. CDR3 nucleotide sequence: TGTGCCAGCAACAAACGCTCCGGGGAGCTGTTTTTT.

The chain recombines TRBV5-1 with TRBJ2-3; possible D gene TRBD1, 6 bases. The germline V and J ends were trimmed by 0 bases and 2 bases, with 7 bases remaining between them. The CDR3 contains 14 residues. CDR1 and CDR2 (germline): SGHRS, YFSETQ. The CDR3 is CASSLGGPTDTQYF. The CDR3 DNA follows: TGCGCCAGCAGCTTGGGGGGGCCCACAGATACGCAGTATTTT.

This clonotype was seen repeatedly, ten times or more. The CDR3 nucleotides read TGTGCCAGCAGCCAAAACAGGGACACCGGGGAGCTGTTTTTT. Translating gives CASSQNRDTGELFF. V is TRBV14 and J is TRBJ2-2; tentative D call: TRBD1 (6 bases). Trimming removed 2 bases at V and 3 bases at J, with 7 bases between. The germline V gene has CDR1 SGHDN and CDR2 FVKESK. The CDR3 length is 14 residues.

This rearrangement joins TRBV5-1 to TRBJ2-5; the match to TRBD2 covers 7 bases. J was trimmed by 5 bases and V by 4 bases; bases with no gene match: 8. The CDR3 spans 14 residues. Germline CDR1 reads SGHRS; CDR2 reads YFSETQ. CDR3: CASSEGLGIETQYF. The CDR3 nucleotides are TGCGCCAGCAGCGAAGGACTAGGGATCGAGACCCAGTACTTC. Combining the CDR3 with reference TRBV5-1 and TRBJ2-5 gives the whole variable domain KAGVTQTPRYLIKTRGQQVTLSCSPISGHRSVSWYQQTPGQGLQFLFEYFSETQRNKGNFPGRFSGRQFSNSRSEMNVSTLELGDSALYLCASSEGLGIETQYFGPGTRLLVL.

The CDR3 sequence is CASSLEAGSQFQHF. The CDR3 DNA reads TGCGCCAGCAGCTTGGAGGCAGGGTCACAGTTCCAGCATTTT. The rearrangement joins TRBV5-1 to TRBJ1-5; a weak D match, TRBD1 (5 bases). CDR3 length equals 14 residues. Trimming removed 0 bases from V and 12 bases from J, with 16 bases in between. The germline CDR1 and CDR2 sequences are SGHRS and YFSETQ.